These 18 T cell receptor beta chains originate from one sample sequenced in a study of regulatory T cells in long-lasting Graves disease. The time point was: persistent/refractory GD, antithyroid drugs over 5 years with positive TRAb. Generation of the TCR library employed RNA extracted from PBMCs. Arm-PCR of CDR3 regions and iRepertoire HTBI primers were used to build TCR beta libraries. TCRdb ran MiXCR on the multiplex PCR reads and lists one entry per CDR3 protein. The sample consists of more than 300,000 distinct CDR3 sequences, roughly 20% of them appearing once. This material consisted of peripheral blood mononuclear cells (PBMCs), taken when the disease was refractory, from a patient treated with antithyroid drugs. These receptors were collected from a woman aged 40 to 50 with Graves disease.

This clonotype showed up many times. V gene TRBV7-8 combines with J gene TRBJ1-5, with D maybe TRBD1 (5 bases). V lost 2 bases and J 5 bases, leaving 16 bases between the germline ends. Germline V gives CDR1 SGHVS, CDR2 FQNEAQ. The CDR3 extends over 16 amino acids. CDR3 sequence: CASSLSNPGLHQPQHF. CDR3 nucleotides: TGTGCCAGCAGCTTATCCAACCCAGGGTTGCATCAGCCCCAGCATTTT.

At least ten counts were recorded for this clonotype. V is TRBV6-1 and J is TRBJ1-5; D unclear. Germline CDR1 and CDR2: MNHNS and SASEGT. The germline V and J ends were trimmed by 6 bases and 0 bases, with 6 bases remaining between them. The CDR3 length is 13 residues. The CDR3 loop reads CASRSHSNQPQHF. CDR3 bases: TGTGCCAGCAGGAGCCATAGCAATCAGCCCCAGCATTTT.

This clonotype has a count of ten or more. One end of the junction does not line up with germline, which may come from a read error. CDR3 coding DNA: TGTGCCCGGAGGTTGGGGGGCCAGGTCACTGAAGCTTTCTTT. Protein sequence: CARRLGGQVTEAFF. The genes are TRBV30 and TRBJ1-1; a possible D gene is TRBD1 (6 bases). Germline-derived CDR1 and CDR2 are GTSNPN and SVGIG (reference sequence). CDR3 size: 14 residues.

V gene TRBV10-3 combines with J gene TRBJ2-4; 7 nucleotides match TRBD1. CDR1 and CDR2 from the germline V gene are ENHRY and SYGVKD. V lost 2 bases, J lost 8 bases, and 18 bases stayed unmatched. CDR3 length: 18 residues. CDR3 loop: CAISETNPSPGQLYIQYF. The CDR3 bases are TGTGCCATCAGTGAGACGAATCCTTCTCCGGGACAGTTATACATTCAGTACTTC.

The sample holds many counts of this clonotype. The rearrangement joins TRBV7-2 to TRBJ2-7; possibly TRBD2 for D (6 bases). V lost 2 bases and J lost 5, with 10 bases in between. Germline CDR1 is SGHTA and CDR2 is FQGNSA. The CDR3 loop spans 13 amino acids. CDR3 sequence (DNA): TGTGCCAGCAGCTTATTAACGGGGGACGAGCAGTACTTC. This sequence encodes CASSLLTGDEQYF.

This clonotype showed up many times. The CDR3 loop is CASIRTQSTEAFF. CDR3 coding DNA: TGTGCCAGCATTCGGACACAGTCCACTGAAGCTTTCTTT. The V and J genes are TRBV6-1 and TRBJ1-1, with a weak D call TRBD1 (5 bases). From germline, CDR1 is MNHNS and CDR2 SASEGT. This CDR3 contains 13 residues. The V and J ends lost 7 bases and 4 bases respectively, with 13 bases between them.

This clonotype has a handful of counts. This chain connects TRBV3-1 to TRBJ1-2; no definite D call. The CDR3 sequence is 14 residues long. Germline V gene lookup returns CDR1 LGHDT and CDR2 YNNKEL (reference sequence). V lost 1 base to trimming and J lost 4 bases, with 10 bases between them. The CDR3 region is CASSQGSTVYGYTF. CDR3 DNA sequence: TGTGCCAGCAGCCAAGGGTCAACCGTCTATGGCTACACCTTC.

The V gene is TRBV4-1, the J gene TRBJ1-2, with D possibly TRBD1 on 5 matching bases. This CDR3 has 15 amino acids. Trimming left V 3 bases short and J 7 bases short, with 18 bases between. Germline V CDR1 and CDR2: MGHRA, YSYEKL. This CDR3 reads CASSHPLGGAAGYTF. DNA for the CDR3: TGCGCCAGCAGCCATCCCTTGGGCGGGGCGGCTGGCTACACCTTC.

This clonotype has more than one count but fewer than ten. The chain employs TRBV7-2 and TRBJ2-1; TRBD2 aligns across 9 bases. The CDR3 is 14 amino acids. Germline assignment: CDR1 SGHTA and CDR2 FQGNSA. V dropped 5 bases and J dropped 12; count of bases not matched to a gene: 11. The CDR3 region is CASSPEGLSGRQFF. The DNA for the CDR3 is TGTGCCAGCAGCCCAGAGGGGCTTAGCGGGAGGCAGTTCTTC.

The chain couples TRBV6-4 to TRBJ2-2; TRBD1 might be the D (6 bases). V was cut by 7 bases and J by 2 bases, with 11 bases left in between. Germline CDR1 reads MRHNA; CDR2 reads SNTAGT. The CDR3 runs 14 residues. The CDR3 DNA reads TGTGCCAGCACCGTACAGGGTAACACCGGGGAGCTGTTTTTT. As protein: CASTVQGNTGELFF.

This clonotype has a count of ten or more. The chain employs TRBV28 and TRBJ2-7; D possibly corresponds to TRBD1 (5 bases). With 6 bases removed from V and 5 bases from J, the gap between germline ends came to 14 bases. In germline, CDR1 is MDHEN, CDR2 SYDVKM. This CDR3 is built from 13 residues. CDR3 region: CASSGRQYHEQYF. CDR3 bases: TGTGCCAGCAGCGGGCGACAGTACCACGAGCAGTACTTC.

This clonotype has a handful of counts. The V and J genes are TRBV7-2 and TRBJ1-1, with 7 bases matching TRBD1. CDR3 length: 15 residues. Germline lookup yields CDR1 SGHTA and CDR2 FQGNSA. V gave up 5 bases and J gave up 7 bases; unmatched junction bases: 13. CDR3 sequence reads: CASSILQGTASEAFF. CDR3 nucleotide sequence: TGTGCCAGCAGCATATTACAAGGGACAGCTAGTGAAGCTTTCTTT.

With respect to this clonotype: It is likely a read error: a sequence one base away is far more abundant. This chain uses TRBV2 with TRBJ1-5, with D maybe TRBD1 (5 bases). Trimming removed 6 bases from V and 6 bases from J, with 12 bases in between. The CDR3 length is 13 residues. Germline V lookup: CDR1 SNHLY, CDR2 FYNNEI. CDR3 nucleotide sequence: TGTGCCAGCAGGAGACAGATGGGTCAGCCCCAGCATTTT. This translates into CASRRQMGQPQHF.

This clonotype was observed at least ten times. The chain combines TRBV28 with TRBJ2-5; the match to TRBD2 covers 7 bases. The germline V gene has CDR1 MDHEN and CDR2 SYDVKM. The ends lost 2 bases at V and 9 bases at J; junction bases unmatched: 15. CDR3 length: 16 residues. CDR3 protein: CASSLVPSGGALAQYF. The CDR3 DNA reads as TGTGCCAGCAGTTTAGTCCCTAGCGGAGGGGCCTTGGCCCAGTACTTC.

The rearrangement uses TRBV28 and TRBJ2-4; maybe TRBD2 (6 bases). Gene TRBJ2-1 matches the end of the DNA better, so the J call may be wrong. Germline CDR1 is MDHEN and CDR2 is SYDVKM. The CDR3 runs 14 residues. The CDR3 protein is CASRAETRVSEQFF. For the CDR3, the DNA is TGTGCCAGCAGGGCCGAGACTAGAGTTAGTGAGCAGTTCTTC.

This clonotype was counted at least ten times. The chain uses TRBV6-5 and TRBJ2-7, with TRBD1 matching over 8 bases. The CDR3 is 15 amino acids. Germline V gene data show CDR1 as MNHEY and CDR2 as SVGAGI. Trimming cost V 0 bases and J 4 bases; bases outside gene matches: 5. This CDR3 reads CASSYSEDRAYEQYF. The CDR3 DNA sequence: TGTGCCAGCAGTTACTCGGAGGACAGGGCATACGAGCAGTACTTC.

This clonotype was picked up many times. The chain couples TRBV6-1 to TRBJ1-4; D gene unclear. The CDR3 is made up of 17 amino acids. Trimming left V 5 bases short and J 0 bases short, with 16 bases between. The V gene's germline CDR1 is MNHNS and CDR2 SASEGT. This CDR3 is CASSQTYSEATNEKLFF. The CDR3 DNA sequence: TGTGCCAGCAGTCAAACCTACTCCGAAGCAACTAATGAAAAACTGTTTTTT.

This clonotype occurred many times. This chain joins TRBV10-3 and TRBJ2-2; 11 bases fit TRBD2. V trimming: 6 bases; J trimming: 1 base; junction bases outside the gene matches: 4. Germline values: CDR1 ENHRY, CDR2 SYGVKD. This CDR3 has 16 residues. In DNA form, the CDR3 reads TGTGCCATCAGCAGCCTAGCGGGAGGGAACACCGGGGAGCTGTTTTTT. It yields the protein CAISSLAGGNTGELFF.